A single sample gave rise to the 5 T cell receptor beta chains below, sequenced in a study of blood T cell repertoires in COVID-19. Produced via immunoSEQ multiplex PCR; TCRdb's table is partial and in-frame only. The table has a few hundred thousand clones, 70% to 90% seen once. Sequenced sample: peripheral blood. These receptors were collected from a man in his forties with acute or convalescent COVID-19.

The chain uses TRBV30 and TRBJ1-1; D call uncertain. V lost 3 bases and J 3 bases, leaving 5 bases between the germline ends. CDR1 and CDR2 (germline): GTSNPN, SVGIG (reference sequence). CDR3 length: 11 amino acids. This CDR3 is CAWRRDTEAFF. CDR3 nucleotide sequence: TGTGCCTGGAGGAGGGACACTGAAGCTTTCTTT. Full variable domain (outside the CDR3, taken from reference TRBV30 and TRBJ1-1): SQTIHQWPATLVQPVGSPLSLECTVEGTSNPNLYWYRQAAGRGLQLLFYSVGIGQISSEVPQNLSASRPQDRQFILSSKKLLLSDSGFYLCAWRRDTEAFFGQGTRLTVV.

The chain is built from TRBV6-2 or TRBV6-3 and TRBJ1-5; D not resolved. The CDR3 spans 16 residues. Deletions cut 2 bases from V and 6 bases from J, with 17 bases between. Germline CDR1 is MNHEY and CDR2 is SVGEGT. The CDR3 coding sequence is TGTGCCAGCAGTTACCACCGGTTGCAGGCGGGTCAGCCCCAGCATTTT. This encodes CASSYHRLQAGQPQHF.

This chain joins TRBV19 and TRBJ1-4; no reliable D call. This CDR3 region has 15 residues. The V end lost 3 bases, the J end lost 6 bases, and 14 bases lay between the germline ends. Germline V gives CDR1 LNHDA, CDR2 SQIVND (reference sequence). The CDR3 protein is CASSIGFEPDEKLFF. The CDR3 bases are TGTGCCAGTAGTATCGGGTTCGAGCCCGATGAAAAACTGTTTTTT.

The rearrangement joins TRBV6-2 or TRBV6-3 to TRBJ1-6, with 8 bases fitting TRBD1. The CDR3 sequence is 16 residues long. Germline-derived CDR1 and CDR2 are MNHEY and SVGEGT. The V and J ends lost 2 bases and 10 bases, in that order; junction bases with no gene match: 10. CDR3 nucleotide sequence: TGTGCCAGCAGTTACGGGACAGGTCAACCTCCGTCACCCCTCCACTTT. Residues: CASSYGTGQPPSPLHF.

This sequence joins TRBV6-5 and TRBJ1-5; possibly TRBD1 for D (6 bases). There are 15 residues in the CDR3. CDR1 is MNHEY, CDR2 SVGAGI, per germline. V lost 6 bases and J lost 6, with 18 bases in between. Here the CDR3 DNA reads TGTGCCAGCAGCCCAGTGGTGGGGGGGGCTCAGCCCCAGCATTTT. This gives the protein CASSPVVGGAQPQHF.